A single sample is the source of the 14 T cell receptor beta chains below, sequenced in a study of shared clonotypes between healthy human individuals. Data came from immunoSEQ multiplex PCR; TCRdb stores just in-frame clones and leaves some out. The sample holds about 990,000 clones, approximately 78% seen once. Sequenced material: memory CD4+ T cells from PBMCs. The subset: CD45RA-negative fraction. Receptor source: a man aged 18 to 30 in good health. Some clones in this sample may be carry-over from other donors' samples.

The chain employs TRBV5-6 and TRBJ2-7, with D maybe TRBD1 (5 bases). The V end was cut by 2 bases, the J end by 1 base, with 19 bases between. Germline V gives CDR1 SGHDT, CDR2 YYEEEE. The CDR3 consists of 17 residues. CDR3 loop: CASSLYSVGVESYEQYF. The CDR3 DNA is TGTGCCAGCAGCTTATACTCAGTAGGGGTCGAATCCTACGAGCAGTACTTC.

Comments on this clone: Only one base separates this from a far larger clonotype, so it likely reflects a read error. The V and J genes are TRBV30 and TRBJ2-7, with D possibly matching TRBD1 (5 bases). Germline V gives CDR1 GTSNPN, CDR2 SVGIG (reference sequence). This CDR3 is 14 amino acids long. The CDR3 here is CVWTLGHQVGGQYF. The CDR3 DNA sequence: TGTGTCTGGACCCTTGGACACCAAGTCGGCGGGCAGTACTTC.

This clone appeared a few times. This chain links TRBV5-1 with TRBJ2-1; TRBD1 might be the D (6 bases). The CDR3 spans 13 residues. CDR1 and CDR2 (germline): SGHRS, YFSETQ. With 3 bases removed from V and 9 bases from J, the gap between germline ends came to 13 bases. This CDR3 reads CASSSYRAAEQFF. The CDR3 DNA reads as TGCGCCAGCAGCTCCTACAGGGCGGCTGAGCAGTTCTTC.

The chain uses TRBV2 and TRBJ2-3, with unresolved D. The CDR3 runs 12 residues. The germline gives CDR1 SNHLY, CDR2 FYNNEI. Trimming pared 7 bases from V and 1 base from J, leaving 6 bases between. This chain's CDR3 is CASTRGTDTQYF. CDR3 nucleotides: TGTGCCAGCACAAGAGGCACAGATACGCAGTATTTT.

J is TRBJ2-5 and V is TRBV4-1; no reliable D call. Germline V CDR1 and CDR2: MGHRA, YSYEKL. The CDR3 covers 16 residues. V lost 0 bases to trimming and J lost 1 base, with 12 bases between them. The CDR3 region is CASSQDLTVSQETQYF. In DNA, the CDR3 is TGCGCCAGCAGCCAAGATTTGACCGTGTCCCAAGAGACCCAGTACTTC.

V usage is TRBV19 and J usage is TRBJ2-1, with 14 bases fitting TRBD2. The germline V gene has CDR1 LNHDA and CDR2 SQIVND (reference sequence). The CDR3 has 19 residues. V gave up 7 bases and J gave up 2 bases; unmatched junction bases: 13. The CDR3 spells CASTPKGLAGARTYNEQFF. CDR3 sequence (DNA): TGTGCCAGTACCCCGAAGGGACTAGCGGGAGCGCGGACCTACAATGAGCAGTTCTTC.

The chain couples TRBV9 to TRBJ1-5, with D uncertain. Trimming left V 0 bases short and J 2 bases short, with 9 bases between. CDR3 length: 15 residues. Germline V lookup: CDR1 SGDLS, CDR2 YYNGEE. CDR3 amino acids: CASSVATVGNQPQHF. The DNA of the CDR3 is TGTGCCAGCAGCGTAGCTACGGTAGGCAATCAGCCCCAGCATTTT.

With respect to this clone: Distinct nucleotide sequences in the sample also encode this CDR3. The chain has TRBV7-2 and TRBJ2-7; D may be TRBD1 or TRBD2 (6 bases each). Trimming shortened V by 5 bases and J by 2 bases, and 10 bases separated the two germline ends. This CDR3 comprises 13 residues. Germline V gives CDR1 SGHTA, CDR2 FQGNSA. The CDR3 DNA sequence: TGTGCCAGCAGCCCGAGGGGGGCCTACGAGCAGTACTTC. Its translation: CASSPRGAYEQYF.

The gene calls are TRBV28 and TRBJ1-1, with 8 bases lining up with TRBD1. V lost 4 bases and J lost 11; bases outside the gene matches: 24. This CDR3 contains 18 residues. Germline loops: CDR1 MDHEN, CDR2 SYDVKM. The CDR3 here is CASSSFWRDRRELKGAFF. The DNA of the CDR3 is TGTGCCAGCAGTTCCTTCTGGCGGGACAGGAGGGAATTGAAAGGGGCTTTCTTT.

The rearrangement joins TRBV28 to TRBJ2-7; D could derive from TRBD1 or TRBD2 (5 bases each). V lost 5 bases to trimming and J lost 0 bases, with 14 bases between them. CDR3 size: 15 residues. CDR1 is MDHEN and CDR2 is SYDVKM in the germline V gene. This chain's CDR3 is CASSPGAGSSYEQYF. For the CDR3, the DNA is TGTGCCAGCAGTCCCGGGGCGGGTAGCTCCTACGAGCAGTACTTC.

The chain recombines TRBV19 with TRBJ1-1, with unresolved D. The CDR3 spans 15 residues. Germline V lookup: CDR1 LNHDA, CDR2 SQIVND (reference sequence). V shed 3 bases and J shed 7 bases, with 18 bases lying between them. This CDR3 reads CASSIIGPTLSEAFF. In nucleotides, the CDR3 is TGTGCCAGTAGTATCATTGGTCCGACCTTAAGTGAAGCTTTCTTT.

The chain joins TRBV2 to TRBJ1-1; 7 bases are a match to TRBD1. The CDR3 is made up of 10 amino acids. CDR1 is SNHLY, CDR2 FYNNEI, per germline. The V and J ends lost 7 bases and 8 bases, in that order; junction bases with no gene match: 1. CDR3 region: CASKQGEAFF. CDR3 in DNA: TGTGCCAGCAAACAGGGGGAAGCTTTCTTT.

This rearrangement joins TRBV7-9 to TRBJ1-1; 10 nucleotides agree with TRBD1. This CDR3 is built from 15 residues. With 5 bases clipped from V and 1 base from J, the junction kept 4 bases outside the gene matches. Germline values: CDR1 SEHNR, CDR2 FQNEAQ (reference sequence). The CDR3 nucleotides are TGTGCCAGCAGCACCGGGACAGGGGAGAACACTGAAGCTTTCTTT. Amino acid sequence: CASSTGTGENTEAFF.

Only a few counts were recorded for this clone. The V call is TRBV7-3, the J call TRBJ2-3, with 7 bases that match TRBD2. The germline CDR1 and CDR2 sequences are SGHTA and FQGTGA. The CDR3 has 16 amino acids. V lost 0 bases and J lost 4; bases outside the gene matches: 7. Written as DNA, the CDR3 is TGTGCCAGCAGCTTAACCCCCAGAGGGAGGGCAGATACGCAGTATTTT. As protein: CASSLTPRGRADTQYF.